This is a list of T cell receptor beta chains from one sample in a study of blood T cells in healthy people across ages. TCRdb fed the 5' RACE reads into MiXCR, producing one record per CDR3 protein. The table has about 1.4 million distinct CDR3 sequences, 59% seen once; the top ten hold 5.5% to 8%. The sequenced sample consisted of blood. The receptors here all came from a man aged 18-30 years in good health. CDR3s include the opening cysteine and the closing phenylalanine or tryptophan. D genes are given only for firm matches. Clone size, where shown, is once, few, many, or a class for clones that have expanded.

V gene	D gene	J gene	clone size	CDR3 DNA	CDR3 protein
TRBV6-1	-	TRBJ2-4	-	TGTGCCAGCAGTGAGGGGAGGACCAAAAACATTCAGTACTTC	CASSEGRTKNIQYF
TRBV10-3	-	TRBJ1-1	-	TGTGCCATCAGTGAGGGGGGACAAACTGAAGCTTTCTTT	CAISEGGQTEAFF
TRBV5-1	-	TRBJ1-2	-	TGCGCCAGCAGCTCTTCAAACGGAGGCTACACCTTC	CASSSSNGGYTF
TRBV3-1	-	TRBJ2-2	-	TGTGCCAGCAGCCAAGATCTCACCGGGGAGCTGTTTTTT	CASSQDLTGELFF
TRBV7-2	TRBD1	TRBJ2-1	-	TGTGCCAGCAGCTTAGATGGCAGGGGGCTTTACGAGCAGTTCTTC	CASSLDGRGLYEQFF
TRBV7-2	TRBD2	TRBJ2-2	-	TGTGCCAGCAGCTTAGAAGCGCTAGCGGGATCGGCCGGGGGGCTGTTTTTT	CASSLEALAGSAGGLFF
TRBV7-2	TRBD2	TRBJ2-1	-	TGTGCCAGCAGCCTAGAAGGGGGACTAGCGGCCTTTGAGCAGTTCTTC	CASSLEGGLAAFEQFF
TRBV20-1	-	TRBJ1-5	-	TGCAGTGCTAGAGCCCTTACTCATCAGCCCCAGCATTTT	CSARALTHQPQHF
TRBV7-6	-	TRBJ2-2	-	TGTGCCAGCAGCTACCGGACGGTCAACACCGGGGAGCTGTTTTTT	CASSYRTVNTGELFF
TRBV20-1	TRBD1	TRBJ2-1	few	TGCAGTGCTAGGTCCCGGACAGGGATAAATGAGCAGTTCTTC	CSARSRTGINEQFF
TRBV5-1	-	TRBJ1-1	-	TGCGCCAGCAGCTTGAATGGGGGTTGGACTGAAGCTTTCTTT	CASSLNGGWTEAFF
TRBV7-9	-	TRBJ2-3	-	TGTGCCAGCAGCTCCACCCAAGATACGCAGTATTTT	CASSSTQDTQYF
TRBV2	-	TRBJ2-1	-	TGTGCCAGCAGTGAGCGGTGGGCTACCAATGAGCAGTTCTTC	CASSERWATNEQFF
TRBV6-5	TRBD1	TRBJ2-7	once	TGTGCCAACAGTTACCTAGGGACAGGGGCCTACGAGCAGTACTTC	CANSYLGTGAYEQYF
TRBV5-1	TRBD1	TRBJ1-2	-	TGCGCCAGCAGCTTGGCCAAGACAGGGAATGGCTACACCTTC	CASSLAKTGNGYTF
TRBV29-1	-	TRBJ2-3	few	TGCAGCGTTGACGACTTAAACACAGATACGCAGTATTTT	CSVDDLNTDTQYF
TRBV6-5	TRBD2	TRBJ2-1	-	TGTGCCAGCAGGGGACTAGCTCGATCCAATGAGCAGTTCTTC	CASRGLARSNEQFF
TRBV6-6	TRBD1	TRBJ2-7	-	TGTGCCAGCAGTTACGGGGACAGGGGCACCTACGAGCAGTACTTC	CASSYGDRGTYEQYF
TRBV5-1	TRBD2	TRBJ2-7	few	TGCGCCAGCAGCTATGGGACTAGCTCTAAAGGCGACGAGCAGTACTTC	CASSYGTSSKGDEQYF
TRBV7-2	-	TRBJ2-7	few	TGTGCCAGCAGCTTAGGGGTCGGGGCAACCTACGAGCAGTACTTC	CASSLGVGATYEQYF
TRBV2	-	TRBJ2-1	-	TGTGCCAGCAGTGACCTTGAGCAGTTCTTC	CASSDLEQFF
TRBV6-5	TRBD1	TRBJ2-7	few	TGTGCCAGCAGTTACTCGGACAGGACCACCTACGAGCAGTACTTC	CASSYSDRTTYEQYF
TRBV7-2	-	TRBJ2-3	-	TGTGCCAGCAGCTTACCGCCAGGGCCAGATACGCAGTATTTT	CASSLPPGPDTQYF
TRBV15	-	TRBJ2-5	-	TGTGCCACCAGCAGAGTGGGCTTAGAGACCCAGTACTTC	CATSRVGLETQYF
TRBV4-1	-	TRBJ2-2	-	TGCGCCAGCAGCCGCCGGGTACCGAACACCGGGGAGCTGTTTTTT	CASSRRVPNTGELFF
TRBV27	-	TRBJ2-5	-	TGTGCCAGCGGAAACTTGTACCAAGAGACCCAGTACTTC	CASGNLYQETQYF
TRBV12-3/TRBV12-4	TRBD2	TRBJ2-3	few	TGTGCCAGCAGTTTTGAGGCCGGGGGGGCCGGACGCACAGATACGCAGTATTTT	CASSFEAGGAGRTDTQYF
TRBV5-5	TRBD1	TRBJ1-4	-	TGTGCCAGCAGCTGGAGGGACAGGGCTGCTAATGAAAAACTGTTTTTT	CASSWRDRAANEKLFF
TRBV7-9	TRBD2	TRBJ2-7	-	TGTGCCAGCAGCACCCTACTAGCGGGAGGACCCTACGAGCAGTACTTC	CASSTLLAGGPYEQYF
TRBV6-2/TRBV6-3	-	TRBJ1-5	-	TGTGCCAGCAGTTCTAGTCCACAGCCCCAGCATTTT	CASSSSPQPQHF
TRBV29-1	-	TRBJ2-7	-	TGCAGCGGGCCACAGGGCTACGAGCAGTACTTC	CSGPQGYEQYF
TRBV20-1	-	TRBJ2-4	once	TGCAGTGCTAGAGATAATGGGTTTGAGCAGTACTTC	CSARDNGFEQYF
TRBV7-2	-	TRBJ2-1	-	TGCGCCAGCCAAAGAAAAGGGGGAGCCTACAATGAGCAGTTCTTC	CASQRKGGAYNEQFF
TRBV7-7	TRBD1	TRBJ2-3	-	TGTGCTAGCAGCTTGGGGACAGGGGCAACAGATACGCAGTATTTT	CASSLGTGATDTQYF
TRBV2	TRBD1	TRBJ2-7	-	TGTGCCAGCAACACAGGGGGCTACGAGCAGTACTTC	CASNTGGYEQYF
TRBV12-3/TRBV12-4	-	TRBJ2-5	-	TGTGCCAGCAGTTTGGGGGGACTCCTACCCCAGTACTTC	CASSLGGLLPQYF